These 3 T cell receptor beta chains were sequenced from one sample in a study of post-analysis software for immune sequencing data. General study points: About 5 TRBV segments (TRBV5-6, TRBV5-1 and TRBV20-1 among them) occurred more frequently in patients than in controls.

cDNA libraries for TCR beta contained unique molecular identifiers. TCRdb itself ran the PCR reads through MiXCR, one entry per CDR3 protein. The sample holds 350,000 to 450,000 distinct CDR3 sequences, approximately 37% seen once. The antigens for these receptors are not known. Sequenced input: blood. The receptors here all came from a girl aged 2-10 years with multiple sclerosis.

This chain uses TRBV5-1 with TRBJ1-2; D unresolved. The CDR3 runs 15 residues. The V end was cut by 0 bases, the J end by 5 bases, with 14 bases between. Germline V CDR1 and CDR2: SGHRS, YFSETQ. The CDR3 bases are TGCGCCAGCAGCTTGGCGCCCGCATCTTTTTATGGCTACACCTTC. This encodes CASSLAPASFYGYTF. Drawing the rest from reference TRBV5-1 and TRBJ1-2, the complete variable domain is KAGVTQTPRYLIKTRGQQVTLSCSPISGHRSVSWYQQTPGQGLQFLFEYFSETQRNKGNFPGRFSGRQFSNSRSEMNVSTLELGDSALYLCASSLAPASFYGYTFGSGTRLTVV.

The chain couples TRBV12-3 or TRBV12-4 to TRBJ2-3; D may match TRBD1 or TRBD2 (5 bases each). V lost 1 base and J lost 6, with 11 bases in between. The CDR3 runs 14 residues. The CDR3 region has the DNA TGTGCCAGCAGTTTAGGGGGACCGCAGGATACGCAGTATTTT. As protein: CASSLGGPQDTQYF.

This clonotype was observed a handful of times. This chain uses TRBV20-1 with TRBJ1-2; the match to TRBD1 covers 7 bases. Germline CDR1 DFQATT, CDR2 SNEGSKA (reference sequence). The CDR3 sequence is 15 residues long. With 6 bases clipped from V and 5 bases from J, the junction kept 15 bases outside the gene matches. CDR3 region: CSAPNVGQLGYGYTF. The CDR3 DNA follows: TGCAGTGCGCCAAACGTGGGACAGCTGGGATATGGCTACACCTTC.